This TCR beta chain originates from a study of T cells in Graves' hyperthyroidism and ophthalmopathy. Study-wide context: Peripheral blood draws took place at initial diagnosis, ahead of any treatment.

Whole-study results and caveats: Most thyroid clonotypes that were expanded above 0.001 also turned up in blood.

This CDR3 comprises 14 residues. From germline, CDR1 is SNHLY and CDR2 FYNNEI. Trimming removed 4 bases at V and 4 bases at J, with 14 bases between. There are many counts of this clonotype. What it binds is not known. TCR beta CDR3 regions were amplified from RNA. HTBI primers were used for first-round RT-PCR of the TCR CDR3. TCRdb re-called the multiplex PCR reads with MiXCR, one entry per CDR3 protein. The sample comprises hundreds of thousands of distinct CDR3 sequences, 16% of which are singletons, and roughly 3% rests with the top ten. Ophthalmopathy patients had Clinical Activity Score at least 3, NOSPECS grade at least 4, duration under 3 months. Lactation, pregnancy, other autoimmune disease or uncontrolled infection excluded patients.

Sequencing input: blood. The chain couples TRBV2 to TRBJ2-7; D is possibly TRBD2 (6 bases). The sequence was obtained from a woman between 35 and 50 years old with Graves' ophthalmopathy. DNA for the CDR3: TGTGCCAGCAGTGGTGCGGCGGGGAGATACGAGCAGTACTTC. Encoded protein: CASSGAAGRYEQYF.